This is a list of T cell receptor beta chains from one sample in a study of blood T cell repertoires in COVID-19. Produced via immunoSEQ multiplex PCR; TCRdb's table is partial and in-frame only. The table records roughly 180,000 clones, more than 80% of them present only once. Source material: peripheral blood. Every receptor here comes from a woman between 55 and 75 years old with acute or convalescent COVID-19. Both conserved end residues are part of each CDR3. The order of the fields is V gene, clone size, D gene, J gene, CDR3 protein, CDR3 DNA. The D gene is left open where the match is weak. Part of the rows lack a size; the others show once, few, many or a class for expanded clones.

TRBV28	NA	NA	TRBJ1-2	CASSLGGFYYGYTF	TGTGCCAGCAGTTTAGGGGGGTTCTACTATGGCTACACCTTC
TRBV28	NA	TRBD1	TRBJ2-7	CASSPSGQGTYEQYF	TGTGCCAGCAGCCCTTCGGGACAGGGGACCTACGAGCAGTACTTC
TRBV2	NA	TRBD1	TRBJ1-2	CASSLDRGLGYTF	TGTGCCAGCAGTTTGGACAGGGGGCTCGGCTACACCTTC
TRBV19	once	TRBD1	TRBJ1-2	CASSLSPTGNYGYTF	TGTGCCAGTAGTTTGTCTCCGACAGGGAACTATGGCTACACCTTC
TRBV6-6	NA	NA	TRBJ1-3	CASSYGSGDNTIYF	TGTGCCAGCAGTTATGGGTCGGGGGACAACACCATATATTTT
TRBV7-6	NA	NA	TRBJ1-3	CASSQSGNTIYF	TGTGCCAGCAGCCAGTCTGGAAACACCATATATTTT
TRBV6-1	NA	TRBD1	TRBJ1-5	CASSDNTGGNQPQHF	TGTGCCAGCAGTGACAACACAGGGGGCAATCAGCCCCAGCATTTT
TRBV6-5	NA	NA	TRBJ1-2	CASSWGGVDYGYTF	TGTGCCAGCAGTTGGGGCGGAGTGGACTATGGCTACACCTTC
TRBV7-9	NA	TRBD1	TRBJ1-2	CASSLDRAGGNGYTF	TGTGCCAGCAGCTTAGATCGGGCAGGGGGCAATGGCTACACCTTC
TRBV6-5	once	TRBD1	TRBJ2-4	CASSHRQGTKNIQYF	TGTGCCAGCAGTCACCGACAGGGTACCAAAAACATTCAGTACTTC
TRBV27	NA	NA	TRBJ1-2	CASSLSKTGYGYTF	TGTGCCAGCAGTTTATCGAAAACAGGATATGGCTACACCTTC
TRBV18	NA	TRBD1	TRBJ1-5	CASSPDRGNQPQHF	TGTGCCAGCTCGCCCGACAGGGGTAATCAGCCCCAGCATTTT
TRBV5-1	NA	NA	TRBJ1-1	CASSSNLQGMNTEAFF	TGCGCCAGCAGCTCGAACCTCCAGGGAATGAACACTGAAGCTTTCTTT
TRBV14	NA	TRBD1	TRBJ1-2	CASSHLRDRGRSDYGYTF	TGTGCCAGCAGCCACCTCCGGGACAGGGGGCGTTCCGACTATGGCTACACCTTC
TRBV29-1	NA	TRBD2	TRBJ2-2	CSVSSSGRARYTGELFF	TGCAGCGTTAGCTCTAGCGGGAGGGCAAGGTATACCGGGGAGCTGTTTTTT
TRBV4-1	NA	NA	TRBJ1-5	CASSQDTSSNQPQHF	TGCGCCAGCAGCCAAGATACGAGTAGCAATCAGCCCCAGCATTTT
TRBV19	NA	NA	TRBJ1-3	CASTPSRLAIGNTIYF	TGTGCCAGTACGCCGAGCAGGCTGGCGATAGGAAACACCATATATTTT
TRBV7-9	NA	TRBD2	TRBJ2-3	CASSSWTSSTDTQYF	TGTGCCAGCAGCTCCTGGACTAGCAGTACAGATACGCAGTATTTT
TRBV5-1	NA	NA	TRBJ2-3	CASSFERTSTDTQYF	TGCGCCAGCAGCTTTGAGCGGACTAGCACAGATACGCAGTATTTT
TRBV5-1	NA	NA	TRBJ2-7	CASSRRTDRSWVEQYF	TGCGCCAGCAGCCGAAGGACAGATCGAAGTTGGGTCGAGCAGTACTTC
TRBV28	NA	NA	TRBJ2-1	CASGQIPYNEQFF	TGTGCCAGCGGGCAGATACCTTACAATGAGCAGTTCTTC
TRBV9	NA	NA	TRBJ1-4	CASSPDAAGATNEKLFF	TGTGCCAGCAGCCCAGACGCGGCAGGGGCAACTAATGAAAAACTGTTTTTT
TRBV7-6	few	TRBD1	TRBJ1-1	CASRNDRGWTEAFF	TGTGCCAGCAGAAACGACAGGGGTTGGACTGAAGCTTTCTTT
TRBV5-5	NA	NA	TRBJ1-3	CASRVSGGSGNTIYF	TGTGCCAGCAGGGTATCGGGGGGCTCTGGAAACACCATATATTTT
TRBV6-5	NA	TRBD1	TRBJ1-2	CASSYDRQGSAYGYTF	TGTGCCAGCAGTTACGATCGACAGGGGAGTGCTTATGGCTACACCTTC
TRBV7-9	NA	TRBD1	TRBJ1-4	CASSHGQGSTNEKLFF	TGTGCCAGCAGCCATGGACAGGGTTCAACTAATGAAAAACTGTTTTTT
TRBV24-1	few	TRBD1	TRBJ1-4	CATSDPGTGEDEKLFF	TGTGCCACCAGTGACCCCGGGACAGGGGAGGATGAAAAACTGTTTTTT
TRBV3-1/TRBV3-2	NA	TRBD1	TRBJ2-5	CASSPQQGAKETQYF	TGTGCCAGCAGCCCCCAACAGGGGGCCAAAGAGACCCAGTACTTC
TRBV7-2	NA	TRBD1	TRBJ1-1	CASSQGTGGASAEAFF	TGTGCCAGCAGCCAGGGGACAGGGGGCGCTTCCGCTGAAGCTTTCTTT
TRBV28	NA	TRBD1	TRBJ1-5	CASSPGQGVLQPQHF	TGTGCCAGCAGTCCGGGACAGGGGGTTTTACAGCCCCAGCATTTT
TRBV5-4	NA	TRBD1	TRBJ1-1	CASSLGKQGIDTEAFF	TGTGCCAGCAGCTTGGGGAAACAGGGGATTGACACTGAAGCTTTCTTT